The clone carrying this T cell receptor beta chain was found a few times. The record originates from a study of graft-versus-host responses after intestinal transplantation. This table comes from immunoSEQ multiplex PCR, and its TCRdb copy is limited to in-frame clones, with some not included. The table has approximately 9,000 clones, roughly 27% seen once. Looked up from germline, CDR1 is MGHRA and CDR2 is YSYEKL. The CDR3 consists of 17 residues. The V gene end was trimmed by 4 bases and the J gene end by 0 bases; junction bases not matched to a gene: 7. The chain is built from TRBV4-1 and TRBJ2-2; the match to TRBD2 covers 8 bases. The sequence was collected from a human patient who received an intestinal transplant. Sequenced here: alloreactive CD4+ T cells from a mixed lymphocyte reaction culture, sampled before intestinal transplant. As to subset: CFSE-low proliferating T cells sorted from roughly six-day pre-transplant mixed lymphocyte reaction (GvH or HvG direction). CDR3 protein: CASSPGGGGSNTGELFF. DNA of the CDR3: TGCGCCAGCAGCCCGGGAGGGGGAGGATCGAACACCGGGGAGCTGTTTTTT.